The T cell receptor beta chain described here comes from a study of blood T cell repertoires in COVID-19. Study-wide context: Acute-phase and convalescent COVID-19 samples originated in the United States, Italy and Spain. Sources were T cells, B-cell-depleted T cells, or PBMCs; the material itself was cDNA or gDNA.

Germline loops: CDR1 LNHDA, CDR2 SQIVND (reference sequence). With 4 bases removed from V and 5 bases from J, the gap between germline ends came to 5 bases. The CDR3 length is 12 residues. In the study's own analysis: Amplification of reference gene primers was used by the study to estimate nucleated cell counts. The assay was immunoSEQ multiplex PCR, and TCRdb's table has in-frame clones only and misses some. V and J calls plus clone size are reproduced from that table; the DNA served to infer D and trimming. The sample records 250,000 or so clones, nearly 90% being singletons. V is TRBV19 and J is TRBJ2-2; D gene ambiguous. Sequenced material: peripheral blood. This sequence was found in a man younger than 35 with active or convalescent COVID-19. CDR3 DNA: TGTGCCAGTAGTACCATTACCGGGGAGCTGTTTTTT. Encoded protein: CASSTITGELFF. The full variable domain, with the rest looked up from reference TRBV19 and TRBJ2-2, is DGGITQSPKYLFRKEGQNVTLSCEQNLNHDAMYWYRQDPGQGLRLIYYSQIVNDFQKGDIAEGYSVSREKKESFPLTVTSAQKNPTAFYLCASSTITGELFFGEGSRLTVL.